A single sample is the source of the 29 T cell receptor beta chains below, sequenced in a study of identical twins. TCRdb recomputed calls from the 5' RACE reads with MiXCR, one row per CDR3 protein. The sample has some 1,700,000 distinct CDR3 sequences; around a third are singletons. Sequenced: cord blood. The receptors originated from a newborn girl in good health.

The DNA of the CDR3 is TGTGCCATCAATCGGGACAGTCTAGAGGCTTTCTTT. The encoded protein is CAINRDSLEAFF. This rearrangement joins TRBV6-1 to TRBJ1-1, with TRBD1 matching 7 bases. The CDR3 spans 12 residues. V gave up 10 bases and J gave up 11 bases; unmatched junction bases: 13. Germline V CDR1 and CDR2: MNHNS, SASEGT.

The genes are TRBV5-8 and TRBJ1-4; TRBD1 agrees at 7 bases. The ends lost 3 bases at V and 4 bases at J; junction bases unmatched: 6. The CDR3 has 15 residues. In germline, CDR1 is SGHTS, CDR2 YDEGEE. In DNA form, the CDR3 reads TGTGCCAGCAGCTCCGGGACAGCCCTTAATGAAAAACTGTTTTTT. The encoded protein is CASSSGTALNEKLFF.

The rearrangement joins TRBV29-1 to TRBJ1-1; D is perhaps TRBD1 (5 bases). The CDR3 is 11 residues long. Trimming left V 8 bases short and J 4 bases short, with 11 bases between. Germline CDR1 SQVTM, CDR2 ANQGSEA. CDR3 sequence: CSPARGTEAFF. As DNA, the CDR3 is TGCAGCCCCGCAAGGGGCACTGAAGCTTTCTTT.

The V call is TRBV5-1, the J call TRBJ2-7; TRBD2 matches at 13 bases. With 5 bases clipped from V and 2 bases from J, the junction kept 13 bases outside the gene matches. CDR1 and CDR2 from the germline V gene are SGHRS and YFSETQ. The CDR3 sequence is 18 residues long. The CDR3 bases are TGCGCCAGCAGTTTTACTAGCGGGAGGGCCTCGTACCCCTACGAGCAGTACTTC. It codes for CASSFTSGRASYPYEQYF.

The chain employs TRBV20-1 and TRBJ2-1, with 11 bases matching TRBD2. The length of the CDR3 is 16 residues. Germline assignment: CDR1 DFQATT and CDR2 SNEGSKA (reference sequence). The junction had 11 bases not matched to a gene; V was cut back by 3 bases and J by 7 bases. Written as DNA, the CDR3 is TGCAGTGCTAGGAGGCTAGCGGGAGGACTATTTAATGAGCAGTTCTTC. This codes for CSARRLAGGLFNEQFF.

This clonotype was found a few times. The chain combines TRBV29-1 with TRBJ1-5, with D tentatively TRBD1 (5 bases). The germline V gene has CDR1 SQVTM and CDR2 ANQGSEA. This CDR3 has 15 residues. The V end lost 4 bases, the J end lost 0 bases, and 13 bases lay between the germline ends. CDR3 loop: CSVAGLRGSNQPQHF. CDR3 DNA sequence: TGCAGCGTTGCAGGGTTGAGGGGTAGCAATCAGCCCCAGCATTTT.

This clonotype was seen a few times. V is TRBV13 and J is TRBJ2-7; 7 bases are shared with TRBD2. Germline trimming cut 3 bases from V and 0 bases from J; bases unmatched to any gene: 5. Germline V CDR1 and CDR2: PRHDT, FYEKMQ (reference sequence). The CDR3 runs 15 residues. This chain's CDR3 is CASSLGGFGSYEQYF. The CDR3 DNA sequence: TGTGCCAGCAGCTTGGGAGGGTTTGGCTCCTACGAGCAGTACTTC.

Worth noting for this clonotype: The conserved phenylalanine or tryptophan normally closing the CDR3 is absent here, so this likely arose from a read error. The chain recombines TRBV9 with TRBJ2-1, with 13 bases fitting TRBD2. V lost 2 bases to trimming and J lost 0 bases; unmatched junction nucleotides: 5. Germline CDR1 SGDLS, CDR2 YYNGEE. This CDR3 is built from 18 residues. The CDR3 loop is CASSVGTSGVLSYNEQFL. For the CDR3, the DNA is TGTGCCAGCAGCGTGGGGACTAGCGGGGTTCTCTCCTACAATGAGCAGTTCTTA.

The chain recombines TRBV7-2 with TRBJ1-1; weak D call: TRBD1 (6 bases). The CDR3 consists of 15 residues. V lost 4 bases and J 5 bases, leaving 17 bases between the germline ends. Germline CDR1 is SGHTA and CDR2 is FQGNSA. CDR3 DNA: TGTGCCAGCAGCTCTCCAGGGGTAGACCTGACTGAAGCTTTCTTT. Residues: CASSSPGVDLTEAFF.

In this sample, this clonotype turned up a few times. The genes are TRBV4-2 and TRBJ2-1, with D maybe TRBD2 (6 bases). This CDR3 contains 18 residues. From germline, CDR1 is LGHNA and CDR2 YNFKEQ. V dropped 0 bases and J dropped 4 bases, with 19 bases sitting between them. CDR3: CASSQDSYLARDYNEQFF. CDR3 in DNA: TGTGCCAGCAGCCAAGACAGCTACCTAGCGAGGGATTACAATGAGCAGTTCTTC.

To note about this clonotype: At one boundary the junction diverges from the germline segment, which might be a read error. The chain is built from TRBV6-2 or TRBV6-3 and TRBJ2-7; weak D call: TRBD1 (6 bases). The CDR3 runs 13 residues. CDR1 is MNHEY and CDR2 is SVGEGT in the germline V gene. The CDR3: CAGSQAQGYEQYF. CDR3 bases: TGTGCCGGCAGTCAGGCACAGGGCTACGAGCAGTACTTC.

This clonotype appeared many times. The V and J genes are TRBV5-1 and TRBJ2-3; the D is unclear. Trimming pared 4 bases from V and 8 bases from J, leaving 14 bases between. This CDR3 is 13 amino acids long. Germline V gene sequence: CDR1 SGHRS, CDR2 YFSETQ. The CDR3 nucleotides read TGCGCCAGCAGCCCCCTACAGACCCTTACGCAGTATTTT. Protein product: CASSPLQTLTQYF.

This clonotype was picked up a small number of times. This sequence joins TRBV20-1 and TRBJ2-5, with unresolved D. The CDR3 sequence is 14 residues long. Per the germline V gene, CDR1 is DFQATT and CDR2 is SNEGSKA (reference sequence). The ends were cut back, 3 bases at V and 2 bases at J, with 13 bases in the middle. The CDR3 loop reads CSASALMLQETQYF. CDR3 DNA: TGCAGTGCTAGTGCTCTCATGTTGCAAGAGACCCAGTACTTC.

This rearrangement joins TRBV6-1 to TRBJ2-7; 7 bases are shared with TRBD1. The CDR3 is 15 residues long. Germline assignment: CDR1 MNHNS and CDR2 SASEGT. Losses at the gene ends were 3 bases for V and 2 bases for J; bases not matched to a gene: 7. The CDR3 is CASSDLRDRTYEQYF. The CDR3 DNA follows: TGTGCCAGCAGTGACCTCCGGGACAGAACCTACGAGCAGTACTTC.

This clonotype has more than one count but fewer than ten. CDR3 sequence (DNA): TGTGCCAGCAGCCAATGGGGTGAGCAGTTCTTC. Translating it yields CASSQWGEQFF. The chain links TRBV3-1 to TRBJ2-1; D not resolved. Trimming took off 2 bases at V and 9 bases at J, with 5 bases between the two ends. The CDR3 totals 11 residues. Germline CDR1 and CDR2: LGHDT and YNNKEL (reference sequence).

The rearrangement uses TRBV7-9 and TRBJ2-1, with 9 bases matching TRBD2. The CDR3 sequence is 15 residues long. Trimming removed 4 bases from V and 2 bases from J; junction bases left unmatched: 3. From germline, CDR1 is SEHNR and CDR2 FQNEAQ (reference sequence). In nucleotides, the CDR3 is TGTGCCAGCAGCTATAGCGGGAGCCCCTACAATGAGCAGTTCTTC. As protein: CASSYSGSPYNEQFF.

V and J are TRBV4-1 and TRBJ2-4, with TRBD2 matching 7 bases. The CDR3 has 20 amino acids. Trimming removed 3 bases from V and 2 bases from J; junction bases left unmatched: 19. CDR1 MGHRA and CDR2 YSYEKL come from the germline V gene. The CDR3 DNA reads as TGCGCCAGCAGCCACCAATGGGGGGGTACCCAGATCAATCCCAAAAACATTCAGTACTTC. It codes for CASSHQWGGTQINPKNIQYF.

The gene calls are TRBV29-1 and TRBJ2-7; tentative D call: TRBD1 (5 bases). Trimming pared 4 bases from V and 2 bases from J, leaving 9 bases between. This CDR3 spans 12 amino acids. The germline V gene has CDR1 SQVTM and CDR2 ANQGSEA. CDR3 amino acids: CSVGTNTYEQYF. The CDR3, as DNA: TGCAGCGTTGGGACAAACACCTACGAGCAGTACTTC.

This chain joins TRBV20-1 and TRBJ1-6; D unresolved. Germline CDR1 DFQATT, CDR2 SNEGSKA (reference sequence). V was trimmed by 1 base and J by 7 bases, leaving 8 bases between them. CDR3 length equals 13 residues. The CDR3 DNA sequence: TGCAGTGCTAGAGCCAGTTACAATTCACCCCTCCACTTT. As protein: CSARASYNSPLHF.

The genes are TRBV3-1 and TRBJ2-4, with D possibly called TRBD1 or TRBD2 (5 bases each). The V gene lost 0 bases and the J gene lost 13 bases, with 13 bases spanning the gap. From germline, CDR1 is LGHDT and CDR2 YNNKEL (reference sequence). The CDR3 is 13 residues long. CDR3 sequence (DNA): TGTGCCAGCAGCCAAGATGGGCGGGCAGGGCAGTACTTC. Amino acids: CASSQDGRAGQYF.

V is TRBV20-1 and J is TRBJ2-2; 12 positions agree with TRBD2. This CDR3 region has 19 residues. J lost 4 bases, V lost 3 bases, and 15 bases had no gene match. Germline V CDR1 and CDR2: DFQATT, SNEGSKA (reference sequence). This CDR3 is CSARTSGSVLETATGELFF. The CDR3 DNA follows: TGCAGTGCTAGGACTAGCGGGAGTGTTCTGGAGACGGCCACCGGGGAGCTGTTTTTT.

This clonotype showed up many times. The chain employs TRBV29-1 and TRBJ2-7, with 11 bases fitting TRBD2. Germline values: CDR1 SQVTM, CDR2 ANQGSEA. The CDR3 loop spans 16 amino acids. The J segment lost 0 bases and the V segment lost 3 bases, leaving 7 bases of the junction unmatched. For the CDR3, the DNA is TGCAGCGTTGAGGGGACTAGCGGAGGAAGCTCCTACGAGCAGTACTTC. Translating it yields CSVEGTSGGSSYEQYF.

The V call is TRBV20-1, the J call TRBJ2-1, with TRBD2 matching 10 bases. Germline CDR1 reads DFQATT; CDR2 reads SNEGSKA (reference sequence). The CDR3 runs 14 residues. V dropped 5 bases and J dropped 6; count of bases not matched to a gene: 7. The CDR3 sequence is CSAQLAGRSNEQFF. For the CDR3, the DNA is TGCAGTGCTCAACTAGCGGGACGATCCAATGAGCAGTTCTTC.

This sequence joins TRBV6-1 and TRBJ1-1, with 8 bases aligning to TRBD1. The CDR3 consists of 14 residues. CDR1 is MNHNS and CDR2 is SASEGT in the germline V gene. The ends lost 8 bases at V and 0 bases at J; junction bases unmatched: 5. CDR3 nucleotide sequence: TGTGCCAGCTTTAAGGACAGGGTGAACACTGAAGCTTTCTTT. It is translated as CASFKDRVNTEAFF.

This clonotype showed up just once. The V and J genes are TRBV10-2 and TRBJ1-6; a possible D gene is TRBD1 (5 bases). CDR3 length: 17 amino acids. The germline V and J ends were trimmed by 11 bases and 2 bases, with 22 bases remaining between them. Germline CDR1 reads WSHSY; CDR2 reads SAAADI. CDR3 in amino acids: CAGGELKRGAYNSPLHF. In DNA, the CDR3 is TGCGCCGGCGGTGAGTTGAAACGGGGGGCCTATAATTCACCCCTCCACTTT.

The count of this clonotype is one. The rearrangement links TRBV6-6 to TRBJ2-7; no clear D gene. The CDR3 is made up of 14 amino acids. V lost 8 bases and J lost 3, with 17 bases in between. The V gene's germline CDR1 is MNHNY and CDR2 SVGAGI (reference sequence). Here the CDR3 DNA reads TGTGCCAGCCTAAGCCACCCGGATTTCTACGAGCAGTACTTC. Protein product: CASLSHPDFYEQYF.

The genes are TRBV4-1 and TRBJ2-3; TRBD2 might be the D (6 bases). The V gene's germline CDR1 is MGHRA and CDR2 YSYEKL. Trimming pared 2 bases from V and 6 bases from J, leaving 21 bases between. This CDR3 contains 17 residues. Here the CDR3 DNA reads TGCGCCAGCAGCCAAAGAGCGGTAGCGGAGGTTAGGGATACGCAGTATTTT. It yields the protein CASSQRAVAEVRDTQYF.

V usage is TRBV7-6 and J usage is TRBJ2-4; no reliable D call. The V end lost 2 bases, the J end lost 13 bases, and 15 bases lay between the germline ends. The CDR3 runs 13 residues. Germline V lookup: CDR1 SGHVS, CDR2 FNYEAQ. The CDR3 loop reads CASSLLTSEEQYF. For the CDR3, the DNA is TGTGCCAGCAGCTTACTTACCTCAGAGGAGCAGTACTTC. Drawing the rest from reference TRBV7-6 and TRBJ2-4, the complete variable domain is GAGVSQSPRYKVTKRGQDVALRCDPISGHVSLYWYRQALGQGPEFLTYFNYEAQQDKSGLPNDRFSAERPEGSISTLTIQRTEQRDSAMYRCASSLLTSEEQYFGAGTRLSVL.

This clonotype was recorded a few times. This chain joins TRBV20-1 and TRBJ2-7; no clear D. The CDR3 is 12 residues long. Germline V lookup: CDR1 DFQATT, CDR2 SNEGSKA (reference sequence). Trimming pared 3 bases from V and 3 bases from J, leaving 9 bases between. The CDR3 loop is CSASNHDYEQYF. CDR3 nucleotide sequence: TGCAGTGCTAGTAACCATGACTACGAGCAGTACTTC.